This is a list of T cell receptor beta chains from one sample in a study of shared clonotypes between healthy human individuals. Clones were sequenced by immunoSEQ multiplex PCR, and TCRdb holds only the in-frame ones, with some missing. This sample carries about 1,500,000 clones, roughly 96% of them seen once, and the ten largest clones take approximately 1.1%. The sample consisted of naive CD4+ T cells sorted from blood. Receptor source: a young man in good health. Both conserved end residues are part of each CDR3. The D gene is left open where the match is weak. Where a row states a size, it is once, few, many or the class of an expanded clone; other rows omit it.

TGTGCCAGCCCCCCTGAAAGGGGCTCCTACAATGAGCAGTTCTTC	CASPPERGSYNEQFF	TRBJ2-1	.	TRBV28	.
TGCGCCAGCAGCTTGGTCCTAGCGGGAGCCCCACCGGGAGATACGCAGTATTTT	CASSLVLAGAPPGDTQYF	TRBJ2-3	.	TRBV5-1	TRBD2
TGTGCCAGCAGTCTACGGGGAAACTATGGCTACACCTTC	CASSLRGNYGYTF	TRBJ1-2	.	TRBV27	.
TGTGCCAGCAGTCCCGGGATCCCGAACACTGAAGCTTTCTTT	CASSPGIPNTEAFF	TRBJ1-1	.	TRBV28	.
TGTGCCAGCACCTCTCAGGGGGCATTGACCGGGGAGCTGTTTTTT	CASTSQGALTGELFF	TRBJ2-2	.	TRBV2	TRBD1
TGCAGCGTTGAACTCGGCCGAATTGGTGAGCAGTTCTTC	CSVELGRIGEQFF	TRBJ2-1	.	TRBV29-1	.
TGTGCCAGCAGCCCTGAGGCCGGGGTTAACTATGGCTACACCTTC	CASSPEAGVNYGYTF	TRBJ1-2	.	TRBV7-9	.
TGTGCCAGCAGTTTATGGCAGGGGGCGGGAGGAAACACCATATATTTT	CASSLWQGAGGNTIYF	TRBJ1-3	.	TRBV28	TRBD1
TGCGCCAGCAGCCAGGGACTAGCTTTCGCCAATGAGCAGTTCTTC	CASSQGLAFANEQFF	TRBJ2-1	.	TRBV5-1	TRBD2
TGTGCCAGTAGTTCAGGGGTGCGAGAGACCCAGTACTTC	CASSSGVRETQYF	TRBJ2-5	.	TRBV19	.
TGTGCCTGGGGCCCGCCCGACAGGGAATACGGTGAGCAGTTCTTC	CAWGPPDREYGEQFF	TRBJ2-1	.	TRBV30	TRBD1
TGTGCCAGCAGTAGGGGGGGGTATAGCAATCAGCCCCAGCATTTT	CASSRGGYSNQPQHF	TRBJ1-5	.	TRBV5-8	.
TGTGCCAGCAGTTCCCCAACGGCGGGATACACAGATACGCAGTATTTT	CASSSPTAGYTDTQYF	TRBJ2-3	.	TRBV6-5	.
TGTGCCAGCAGCTTAAGAGGGACAGGGACTGAGCAGTTCTTC	CASSLRGTGTEQFF	TRBJ2-1	.	TRBV7-3	TRBD1
TGTGCCAGCAGCTTGGGGCAGATCCCATACGAGCAGTACTTC	CASSLGQIPYEQYF	TRBJ2-7	.	TRBV5-4	.
TGTGCCAGCAGTTTAGGGTGGGAGAACAATGAGCAGTTCTTC	CASSLGWENNEQFF	TRBJ2-1	.	TRBV27	.
TGTGCCAGTAGTGTCACCGGGCCTAGCTCCTACGAGCAGTACTTC	CASSVTGPSSYEQYF	TRBJ2-7	.	TRBV19	.
TGTGCCATCAGTCCGGGACTACAAGAGACCCAGTACTTC	CAISPGLQETQYF	TRBJ2-5	.	TRBV10-3	TRBD2
TGTGCCAGCAGCTTGGCAGCGGGGGAGCAGTTCTTC	CASSLAAGEQFF	TRBJ2-1	.	TRBV7-2	TRBD2
TGTGCCAGCAGTGAATTTGGGAGTTCCACCATATATTTT	CASSEFGSSTIYF	TRBJ1-3	once	TRBV25-1	.
TGTGCCAGCTCACGACGAAAACAGGAAGAGCAGTACTTC	CASSRRKQEEQYF	TRBJ2-7	.	TRBV18	.
TGTGCCAGCAGCCAACCAAATAGCGGGAGTCACTACGAGCAGTACTTC	CASSQPNSGSHYEQYF	TRBJ2-7	.	TRBV5-4	TRBD2
TGCGCCAGCAGCTTGTTTCTCCCCGGAAGCTCCTACAATGAGCAGTTCTTC	CASSLFLPGSSYNEQFF	TRBJ2-1	.	TRBV5-1	.
TGTGCCAGCACCCTAGTCAGTGGCTACACCTTC	CASTLVSGYTF	TRBJ1-2	.	TRBV6-1	.
TGTGCCATCAGTGAGTCGAGTCTAGCCAAAAACATTCAGTACTTC	CAISESSLAKNIQYF	TRBJ2-4	.	TRBV10-3	.
TGTGCCAGCAGCGTAGCTCCGATTTCACTAGCGGGAGCCCCCGGGGAGCTGTTTTTT	CASSVAPISLAGAPGELFF	TRBJ2-2	.	TRBV9	TRBD2
TGTGCCAGCAGTGAACAGGGAGCCGGGGAGCTGTTTTTT	CASSEQGAGELFF	TRBJ2-2	.	TRBV2	.
TGTGCTAGTGGTCTAACGGCTTACAATGAGCAGTTCTTC	CASGLTAYNEQFF	TRBJ2-1	.	TRBV12-5	.
TGTGCCATCAGTGAGTCGAAGACTAGCGGGAGAGGGGGGAGAGATACGCAGTATTTT	CAISESKTSGRGGRDTQYF	TRBJ2-3	.	TRBV10-3	TRBD2
TGTGCCAGCTCACCGGCGACAGGGGCTAACTATGGCTACACCTTC	CASSPATGANYGYTF	TRBJ1-2	.	TRBV18	TRBD1
TGCGTCAGCAGCCACGGGACAGGGCAAGAGACCCAGTACTTC	CVSSHGTGQETQYF	TRBJ2-5	.	TRBV5-1	TRBD1
TGTGCCAGTTACTTGACAGCAAAGTTGAAGGGCAATCAGCCCCAGCATTTT	CASYLTAKLKGNQPQHF	TRBJ1-5	.	TRBV6-4	.
TGTGCCAGCAGTGTGCAAACACCCTGGGACGAGCAGTACTTC	CASSVQTPWDEQYF	TRBJ2-7	.	TRBV6-4	.
TGCGCCAGCAGCCCACCAGGGACGGCGAACACCGGGGAGCTGTTTTTT	CASSPPGTANTGELFF	TRBJ2-2	.	TRBV5-1	.
TGTGCCAGTAGTAGGGACAGGGTAGAGACCCAGTACTTC	CASSRDRVETQYF	TRBJ2-5	.	TRBV19	TRBD1
TGCGCCAGCAGCAGAACTGGGACCAACCCCACCGGGGAGCTGTTTTTT	CASSRTGTNPTGELFF	TRBJ2-2	once	TRBV5-1	.
TGTGCCAGCAGCTTGTTTGCGGGCGGAGAGCAGTTCTTC	CASSLFAGGEQFF	TRBJ2-1	.	TRBV5-4	.
TGCGCCAGCAGCACAGAGGAGGGTGGCTATGGCTACACCTTC	CASSTEEGGYGYTF	TRBJ1-2	.	TRBV5-1	.
TGTGCCAGCAGGAGACTAGCGGGAGGTGTGGATGAGCAGTTCTTC	CASRRLAGGVDEQFF	TRBJ2-1	.	TRBV2	TRBD2
TGCGCCAGCACCAAGGGGGCAATGAACACTGAAGCTTTCTTT	CASTKGAMNTEAFF	TRBJ1-1	.	TRBV5-1	TRBD1
TGTGCCAGCAGCCGACTAGCGGGAGTCTACAATGAGCAGTTCTTC	CASSRLAGVYNEQFF	TRBJ2-1	.	TRBV7-9	TRBD2
TGTGCCAGCAGGGCACAGGGGGTCAGCACCGGGGAGCTGTTTTTT	CASRAQGVSTGELFF	TRBJ2-2	.	TRBV2	TRBD1
TGTGCCAGCAGCACTCACACAGATACGCAGTATTTT	CASSTHTDTQYF	TRBJ2-3	.	TRBV21-1	.
TGCGCCAGCAGTGAAAGGGACAGGCCAGAAAAACTGTTTTTT	CASSERDRPEKLFF	TRBJ1-4	.	TRBV10-1	TRBD1
TGTGCCAGCAGTTACTCGGTTTTAGCGACGGGACAACAGTTCTTC	CASSYSVLATGQQFF	TRBJ2-1	once	TRBV6-5	.
TGCAGCTCCTACCTAGCGGGAGGGCCCGGTGAGCAGTTCTTC	CSSYLAGGPGEQFF	TRBJ2-1	.	TRBV29-1	TRBD2
TGTGCCATCGCCAATAGCGGAGCCTACGAGCAGTACTTC	CAIANSGAYEQYF	TRBJ2-7	.	TRBV10-3	.
TGTGCCAGCAGCTTGACGGCGGCCAGCTACACCTTC	CASSLTAASYTF	TRBJ1-2	.	TRBV5-4	.
TGTGCCAGCAGCCCTCGGACAGGGGGCCTGCCACATCAGCCCCAGCATTTT	CASSPRTGGLPHQPQHF	TRBJ1-5	.	TRBV28	TRBD1
TGTGCCAGCAGCCCCGTCCCGGGACAGGGGTCTGGCTACACCTTC	CASSPVPGQGSGYTF	TRBJ1-2	.	TRBV7-3	TRBD1
TGTGCCAGGGGGACTAGCGGGACAGATACGCAGTATTTT	CARGTSGTDTQYF	TRBJ2-3	.	TRBV2	TRBD2
TGCGCCAGCAGTGCCACTACGGGACTAGTGGTAGAGACCCAGTACTTC	CASSATTGLVVETQYF	TRBJ2-5	.	TRBV4-3	TRBD2
TGTGCCAGCAGCCGCGTCGGCTCCTACAATGAGCAGTTCTTC	CASSRVGSYNEQFF	TRBJ2-1	.	TRBV7-9	.
TGTGCCAGCAGTGTCGGGCAGAATAGCAATCAGCCCCAGCATTTT	CASSVGQNSNQPQHF	TRBJ1-5	once	TRBV2	.
TGCGCCAGCAGCCGGACTCCGGTACAGGGGGCATATCAGCCCCAGCATTTT	CASSRTPVQGAYQPQHF	TRBJ1-5	.	TRBV5-1	TRBD1
TGTGCCAGCAGATCAGGGGGCGCACGCCAGGGGAGGGGCTACACCTTC	CASRSGGARQGRGYTF	TRBJ1-2	.	TRBV27	TRBD1
TGTGCCAGCAGTTACTCAAGGTTGAACACTGAAGCTTTCTTT	CASSYSRLNTEAFF	TRBJ1-1	.	TRBV6-5	.
TGCGCCAGCAGTCCTCGAGACTTCGACACTGAAGCTTTCTTT	CASSPRDFDTEAFF	TRBJ1-1	few	TRBV10-2	.
TGTGCCAGCAGCGCCCCGGGACAGGGCGCTAACTATGGCTACACCTTC	CASSAPGQGANYGYTF	TRBJ1-2	.	TRBV9	TRBD1